A selection of T cell receptor beta chains follows, all from one sample in a study of cytomegalovirus exposure and HLA in healthy donors. Profiled with immunoSEQ multiplex PCR; TCRdb holds only in-frame clones, not every one. Here the sample spans approximately 120,000 clones, around 81% being singletons. What was sequenced was PBMCs. The receptors stem from a woman in her thirties in good health and CMV-seronegative. Each CDR3 is given with its conserved first and last residue. The order of the fields is clone size, V gene, D gene, J gene, CDR3 DNA, CDR3 protein. The D gene is left open where the match is weak. Clone sizes are given selectively: once, few, many, or a class where the clone is expanded.

size: few; V: TRBV9; D: TRBD1; J: TRBJ1-2; DNA: TGTGCCAGCAGCGTAGTGAAAACCGGGACAGGGGCTGGCTACACCTTC; CDR3: CASSVVKTGTGAGYTF
size: -; V: TRBV14; D: TRBD1; J: TRBJ1-2; DNA: TGTGCCAGCAGCCAAGGGGGGACAGGGGCGGTTAGTCGCTACACCTTC; CDR3: CASSQGGTGAVSRYTF
size: few; V: TRBV2; D: -; J: TRBJ2-6; DNA: TGTGCCAGCCACAGGGTTTTTTTAGCTGGGGCCAACGTCCTGACTTTC; CDR3: CASHRVFLAGANVLTF
size: -; V: TRBV19; D: TRBD1; J: TRBJ2-4; DNA: TGTGCCAGTAGCCCTGGGACAGGTGTAAGCATTCAGTACTTC; CDR3: CASSPGTGVSIQYF
size: -; V: TRBV11-3; D: TRBD2; J: TRBJ2-1; DNA: TGTGCCAGCAGCTTAAACCCCCTAGCGGTTATGTTCTTC; CDR3: CASSLNPLAVMFF
size: -; V: TRBV7-2; D: TRBD2; J: TRBJ2-1; DNA: TGTGCCAGCAGCTCCTGGCGGGAGGGGGCGCAGTTCTTC; CDR3: CASSSWREGAQFF
size: -; V: TRBV11-2; D: TRBD1; J: TRBJ2-7; DNA: TGTGCCAGCAGCTTGGACAGGGCGGGAAGGGAGCAGTACTTC; CDR3: CASSLDRAGREQYF
size: -; V: TRBV28; D: TRBD1; J: TRBJ1-2; DNA: TGTGCCAGCAGCCTGACAGGGGGCGCCGGGAGCTATGGCTACACCTTC; CDR3: CASSLTGGAGSYGYTF
size: -; V: TRBV6-5; D: -; J: TRBJ2-7; DNA: TGTGCCAGCATCTCGACGGGGTCCGAGCAGTACTTC; CDR3: CASISTGSEQYF
size: -; V: TRBV9; D: TRBD2; J: TRBJ2-3; DNA: TGTGCCAGCAGCGTAGATACTAGCGGGAGACGTACGCAGTATTTT; CDR3: CASSVDTSGRRTQYF
size: few; V: TRBV4-3; D: -; J: TRBJ1-6; DNA: -; CDR3: CASSRNSGQGNSPLHF
size: few; V: TRBV7-9; D: -; J: TRBJ2-3; DNA: TGTGCCAGCAGCTTCCGCCTAGCACCTAGCACAGATACGCAGTATTTT; CDR3: CASSFRLAPSTDTQYF
size: -; V: TRBV19; D: TRBD2; J: TRBJ2-1; DNA: TGTGCCAGTAGTATAGCTCGGAGCGGGACGGGGTGGAATGAGCAGTTCTTC; CDR3: CASSIARSGTGWNEQFF
size: -; V: TRBV5-1; D: TRBD2; J: TRBJ2-3; DNA: TGCGCCAGCAGCTTGAACGGGGACTACACGGATACGCAGTATTTT; CDR3: CASSLNGDYTDTQYF
size: -; V: TRBV5-1; D: TRBD1; J: TRBJ1-1; DNA: TGCGCCAGCAGCTTGCAAGGGGGCAACACTGAAGCTTTCTTT; CDR3: CASSLQGGNTEAFF
size: -; V: TRBV5-1; D: TRBD2; J: TRBJ2-1; DNA: TGCGCCAGCAGGGAGGCGGGACTAGCGGGCTACAATGAGCAGTTCTTC; CDR3: CASREAGLAGYNEQFF
size: -; V: TRBV7-9; D: TRBD1; J: TRBJ2-7; DNA: TGTGCCAGCAGCTTGTCCATCACAGGGGCCTACGAGCAGTACTTC; CDR3: CASSLSITGAYEQYF
size: -; V: TRBV2; D: TRBD2; J: TRBJ2-2; DNA: TGTGCCAGCAGTAGTAGCGGGACCCTTACCGGGGAGCTGTTTTTT; CDR3: CASSSSGTLTGELFF
size: few; V: TRBV28; D: -; J: TRBJ1-1; DNA: TGTGCCAGCAGTTTGCAGGAAAACACTGAAGCTTTCTTT; CDR3: CASSLQENTEAFF
size: -; V: TRBV7-9; D: TRBD1; J: TRBJ1-4; DNA: TGTGCCAGCAGCTTAGGTGGGACAGGGTATGAAAAACTGTTTTTT; CDR3: CASSLGGTGYEKLFF
size: -; V: TRBV4-1; D: -; J: TRBJ2-3; DNA: TGCGCCAGCAGCCAGCCGACCCTAGGCACAGATACGCAGTATTTT; CDR3: CASSQPTLGTDTQYF
size: -; V: TRBV19; D: -; J: TRBJ2-7; DNA: TGTGCCAGTAGTATAAGCGGGTACGAGCAGTACTTC; CDR3: CASSISGYEQYF
size: few; V: TRBV28; D: -; J: TRBJ2-2; DNA: TGTGCCAGCACGCGGGGCTTTGACACCGGGGAGCTGTTTTTT; CDR3: CASTRGFDTGELFF
size: -; V: TRBV5-4; D: -; J: TRBJ2-7; DNA: TGTGCCAGCAGCAACAGTCCCCCCTACGAGCAGTACTTC; CDR3: CASSNSPPYEQYF
size: once; V: TRBV6-1; D: -; J: TRBJ1-1; DNA: TGTGCCAGCAGCCAGACAGACGACACTGAAGCTTTCTTT; CDR3: CASSQTDDTEAFF
size: -; V: TRBV28; D: TRBD2; J: TRBJ2-7; DNA: TGTGCCAGCAGTTTCCGAGGACTAGCGGGAGACGAGCAGTACTTC; CDR3: CASSFRGLAGDEQYF
size: few; V: TRBV4-1; D: TRBD2; J: TRBJ2-2; DNA: TGCGCCAGCAGCCAACCCCCTCGACTAGCGAGGAACACCGGGGAGCTGTTTTTT; CDR3: CASSQPPRLARNTGELFF
size: few; V: TRBV10-2; D: TRBD1; J: TRBJ2-4; DNA: TGCGCCAGCAGTGAGTCACAGGGGGCAGACATTCAGTACTTC; CDR3: CASSESQGADIQYF
size: -; V: TRBV10-3; D: -; J: TRBJ1-5; DNA: TGTGCCATCAGTGAGTCAGGTGGGAGAAGCAATCAGCCCCAGCATTTT; CDR3: CAISESGGRSNQPQHF
size: -; V: TRBV7-8; D: -; J: TRBJ2-3; DNA: TGTGCCAGCAGCTCGCGGAGCCCCAACACAGATACGCAGTATTTT; CDR3: CASSSRSPNTDTQYF
size: -; V: TRBV6-5; D: -; J: TRBJ2-1; DNA: TGTGCCAGCCGTGGGGGCTATCTCAACAATGAGCAGTTCTTC; CDR3: CASRGGYLNNEQFF
size: -; V: TRBV2; D: -; J: TRBJ2-4; DNA: TGTGCCAGCACCGAGACGACTAGGTTATTTAAAAACATTCAGTACTTC; CDR3: CASTETTRLFKNIQYF
size: few; V: TRBV6-4; D: TRBD1; J: TRBJ2-1; DNA: TGTGCCAGCAGTGATAGGGACAGGGGGAATCATGAGCAGTTCTTC; CDR3: CASSDRDRGNHEQFF
size: once; V: TRBV7-8; D: TRBD1; J: TRBJ2-7; DNA: TGTGCCAGCAGCCCCCGGGACAGGGTCTACGAGCAGTACTTC; CDR3: CASSPRDRVYEQYF
size: few; V: TRBV5-3; D: -; J: TRBJ2-7; DNA: TGTGCCAGAAGCTTGTACGCAACTAGCTACGAGCAGTACTTC; CDR3: CARSLYATSYEQYF
size: -; V: TRBV5-6; D: -; J: TRBJ1-3; DNA: TGTGCCAGCAGCTTAGAGACAGCTGGAAACACCATATATTTT; CDR3: CASSLETAGNTIYF
size: -; V: TRBV15; D: TRBD1; J: TRBJ1-5; DNA: TGTGCCACCAGCAGAGGACAGGGAAATCAGCCCCAGCATTTT; CDR3: CATSRGQGNQPQHF
size: -; V: TRBV4-2; D: TRBD2; J: TRBJ2-2; DNA: TGTGCCAGCGGACCGGGACTAGCGGGTCTTTTAACCGGGGAGCTGTTTTTT; CDR3: CASGPGLAGLLTGELFF
size: -; V: TRBV5-1; D: -; J: TRBJ2-7; DNA: TGCGCCAGCAGCTTGGACGTAAGCGGTCTCGGAGGCGAGCAGTACTTC; CDR3: CASSLDVSGLGGEQYF
size: -; V: TRBV11-3; D: -; J: TRBJ2-1; DNA: TGTGCCAGCAGCTTAGATCCGGGGACCGGCGGGGACAATGAGCAGTTCTTC; CDR3: CASSLDPGTGGDNEQFF
size: -; V: TRBV19; D: -; J: TRBJ2-1; DNA: TGTGCCAGTAGTATAGATTTGTTTTTAGGGGCCGATGAGCAGTTCTTC; CDR3: CASSIDLFLGADEQFF
size: -; V: TRBV5-1; D: TRBD2; J: TRBJ2-1; DNA: TGCGCCAGCAGCTCCCATAGCGGGAGGGCCTACAATGAGCAGTTCTTC; CDR3: CASSSHSGRAYNEQFF
size: -; V: TRBV6-5; D: TRBD1; J: TRBJ2-4; DNA: TGTGCCTCGTCAACAGGGGCCCTAGCCAAAAACATTCAGTACTTC; CDR3: CASSTGALAKNIQYF
size: -; V: TRBV5-6; D: -; J: TRBJ2-3; DNA: TGTGCCAGCAGCTCTAACAGGGCGGCTACGCAGTATTTT; CDR3: CASSSNRAATQYF
size: -; V: TRBV18; D: TRBD1; J: TRBJ2-1; DNA: TGTGCCAGCTCACCGCGCCACTGGACAGGGGACAATGAGCAGTTCTTC; CDR3: CASSPRHWTGDNEQFF
size: -; V: TRBV16; D: -; J: TRBJ2-1; DNA: TGTGCCAGCAGCCAAGAGACTGGCTTGCTACTCTCCTACAATGAGCAGTTCTTC; CDR3: CASSQETGLLLSYNEQFF
size: -; V: TRBV10-2; D: TRBD2; J: TRBJ2-3; DNA: TGCGCCAGCAGTGAGACTAGCGGGACTTTTAGCGCAGATACGCAGTATTTT; CDR3: CASSETSGTFSADTQYF
size: -; V: TRBV19; D: -; J: TRBJ1-3; DNA: TGTGCCAGTCGTTCCGTTGTATTCTCTGGAAACACCATATATTTT; CDR3: CASRSVVFSGNTIYF
size: once; V: TRBV29-1; D: TRBD1; J: TRBJ2-7; DNA: TGCAGCGTTGACGGGACAGGAGCCTACGAGCAGTACTTC; CDR3: CSVDGTGAYEQYF
size: -; V: TRBV10-1; D: TRBD2; J: TRBJ2-7; DNA: TGCGCCAGCAGTCGGGGACGTAGCGGGAGTTCCTACGAGCAGTACTTC; CDR3: CASSRGRSGSSYEQYF
size: -; V: TRBV11-2; D: -; J: TRBJ1-2; DNA: TGTGCCAGCAGCGACCGGGACAACCTTGCCGGGGTGGAATATGGCTACACCTTC; CDR3: CASSDRDNLAGVEYGYTF
size: -; V: TRBV10-3; D: TRBD1; J: TRBJ2-2; DNA: TGTGCCATTTCCGGGACAGGGAACACCGGGGAGCTGTTTTTT; CDR3: CAISGTGNTGELFF
size: -; V: TRBV6-1; D: -; J: TRBJ1-5; DNA: TGTGCCAGCAGTGAAGCCCCCACAAATCAGCCCCAGCATTTT; CDR3: CASSEAPTNQPQHF